These T cell receptor beta chains were read from a single sample in a study of T cell repertoires in cytomegalovirus infection. TCRdb re-called the reads through MiXCR, storing one row per CDR3 protein. The repertoire has some 220,000 distinct CDR3 sequences, 9% to 15% of them found once; the top ten carry 1.5% to 2%. Sequences were obtained from PBMCs. The receptors originated from a human donor in good health (CMV status not recorded). Some clones in this sample may be carry-over from other donors' samples. The CDR3 runs from the conserved cysteine through the conserved F or W. A D gene is named only where the DNA matches it firmly. Part of the rows lack a size; the others show once, few, many or a class for expanded clones.

J | size | D | V | DNA | CDR3
TRBJ2-1 | NA | NA | TRBV24-1 | TGTGCCACCAGTGATGGAGGGCACAATGAGCAGTTCTTC | CATSDGGHNEQFF
TRBJ2-4 | many | TRBD1 | TRBV11-1 | TGTGCCAGCGTTACCGGGACAGCGAGAGAATTAGCCAAAAACATTCAGTACTTC | CASVTGTARELAKNIQYF
TRBJ1-5 | many | NA | TRBV7-9 | TGTGCCAGCAGCCTCGGAAGGGATCAGCCCCAGCATTTT | CASSLGRDQPQHF
TRBJ2-5 | few | TRBD1 | TRBV20-1 | TGCAGTGCTGGGGACAGGGGAGAGACCCAGTACTTC | CSAGDRGETQYF
TRBJ1-5 | NA | NA | TRBV20-1 | TGCAGTGCTAGAGAAGGGGGCAATCAGCCCCAGCATTTT | CSAREGGNQPQHF
TRBJ1-1 | few | NA | TRBV3-1 | TGTGCCAGCGGAGGGGTGAACACTGAAGCTTTCTTT | CASGGVNTEAFF
TRBJ1-5 | many | NA | TRBV27 | TGTGCCAGCAGTTTAAATCGGGGGAGCAATCAGCCCCAGCATTTT | CASSLNRGSNQPQHF
TRBJ2-5 | many | TRBD1 | TRBV14 | TGTGCCAGCAGCCAAGTATGGCTCGGACAGGAGGAGACCCAGTACTTC | CASSQVWLGQEETQYF
TRBJ1-6 | NA | NA | TRBV6-5 | TGTGCCAGCAGTTACTCCCGAATCGGGACACCCCTCCACTTT | CASSYSRIGTPLHF
TRBJ2-5 | NA | NA | TRBV20-1 | TGCAGTGCTAGTTTTGAAAGCGAGACCCAGTACTTC | CSASFESETQYF
TRBJ2-2 | many | NA | TRBV6-6 | TGTGCCAGCAGTTACACCGGGGACATGAACACCGGGGAGCTGTTTTTT | CASSYTGDMNTGELFF
TRBJ1-6 | many | TRBD1 | TRBV11-2 | TGTGCCAGCAGCATGGACAGGTTACCAAATTCACCCCTCCACTTT | CASSMDRLPNSPLHF
TRBJ2-5 | NA | TRBD1 | TRBV14 | TGTGCCAGCAGCCCCCGACAGGGGGGAGAGACCCAGTACTTC | CASSPRQGGETQYF
TRBJ2-3 | many | TRBD2 | TRBV7-2 | TGTGCCAGCAGCTTAGCGGCGGGGGGCACAGATACGCAGTATTTT | CASSLAAGGTDTQYF
TRBJ2-2 | many | NA | TRBV7-3 | TGTGCCAGCAGCTCCCGTGCGGCCGGGGAGCTGTTTTTT | CASSSRAAGELFF
TRBJ2-5 | NA | TRBD1 | TRBV20-1 | TGCAGTGCTAGACTGGAGAGGGGGCTCGGGGAGACCCAGTACTTC | CSARLERGLGETQYF
TRBJ1-5 | NA | NA | TRBV28 | TGTGCCAGCTCGGGAGGGGAAGGCAATCAGCCCCAGCATTTT | CASSGGEGNQPQHF
TRBJ2-5 | few | NA | TRBV29-1 | TGCAGCGTTGACGGTCCAGGCCAAGAGACCCAGTACTTC | CSVDGPGQETQYF
TRBJ2-6 | many | NA | TRBV7-2 | TGTGCCAGCAGCTTTCGGGGGGCGGGGGCCAACGTCCTGACTTTC | CASSFRGAGANVLTF
TRBJ2-7 | NA | TRBD1 | TRBV7-6 | TGTGCCAGCAGCCTAGGACAGGCGGTGTACTTC | CASSLGQAVYF
TRBJ2-5 | many | NA | TRBV7-2 | TGTGCCAGCAGCCTCCTGGAGACCCAGTACTTC | CASSLLETQYF
TRBJ2-3 | many | TRBD1 | TRBV7-2 | TGTGCCAGCAGCTTAACGGGACAGCTCCATACGCAGTATTTT | CASSLTGQLHTQYF
TRBJ2-7 | many | TRBD1 | TRBV7-2 | TGTGCCAGCAGCTCCCAAGGACAGGGAAACTACGAGCAGTACTTC | CASSSQGQGNYEQYF
TRBJ2-1 | many | TRBD2 | TRBV11-3 | TGTGCCAGCAGCGTCGCCGGGACTAGCGGAATCAATGAGCAGTTCTTC | CASSVAGTSGINEQFF
TRBJ2-7 | NA | TRBD1 | TRBV29-1 | TGCAGCGTCTCCGGGACAGGCCTTTCCGAGCAGTACTTC | CSVSGTGLSEQYF
TRBJ2-6 | many | NA | TRBV7-2 | TGTGCCAGCGGCAAATTCCCCTCTGGGGCCAACGTCCTGACTTTC | CASGKFPSGANVLTF